The present T cell receptor (beta chain) was sequenced within a study of cytomegalovirus exposure and HLA in healthy donors. Vbeta (60) and Jbeta (13) primers were used in the PCR. Method: immunoSEQ multiplex PCR; TCRdb's copy keeps in-frame clones and lacks some. Of under 150,000 clones listed, 80% are singletons. Per the germline V gene, CDR1 is GTSNPN and CDR2 is SVGIG (reference sequence). V gave up 0 bases and J gave up 5 bases, with 6 bases separating them. This CDR3 is 12 amino acids long. The rearrangement links TRBV30 to TRBJ2-3; tentative D call: TRBD1 (5 bases). This TCR came from a male donor in good health and CMV-seronegative. The sample comprised PBMCs. CDR3 DNA: TGTGCCTGGAGTGTTACAGGAGATACGCAGTATTTT. It is translated as CAWSVTGDTQYF. Complete variable domain (other parts from reference TRBV30 and TRBJ2-3): SQTIHQWPATLVQPVGSPLSLECTVEGTSNPNLYWYRQAAGRGLQLLFYSVGIGQISSEVPQNLSASRPQDRQFILSSKKLLLSDSGFYLCAWSVTGDTQYFGPGTRLTVL.